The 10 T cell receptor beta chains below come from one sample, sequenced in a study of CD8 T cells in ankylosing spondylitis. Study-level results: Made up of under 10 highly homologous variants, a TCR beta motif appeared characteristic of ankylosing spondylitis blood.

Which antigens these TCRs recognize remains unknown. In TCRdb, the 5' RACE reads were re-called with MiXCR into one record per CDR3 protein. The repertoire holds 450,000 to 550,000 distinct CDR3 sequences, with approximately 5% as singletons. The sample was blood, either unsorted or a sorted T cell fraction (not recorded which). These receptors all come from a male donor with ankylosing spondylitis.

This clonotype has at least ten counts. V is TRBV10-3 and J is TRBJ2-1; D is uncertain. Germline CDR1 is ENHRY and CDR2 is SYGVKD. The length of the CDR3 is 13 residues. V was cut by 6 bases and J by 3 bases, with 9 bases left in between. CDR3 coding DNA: TGTGCCATCAGCGGTCCTGGCTACAATGAGCAGTTCTTC. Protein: CAISGPGYNEQFF.

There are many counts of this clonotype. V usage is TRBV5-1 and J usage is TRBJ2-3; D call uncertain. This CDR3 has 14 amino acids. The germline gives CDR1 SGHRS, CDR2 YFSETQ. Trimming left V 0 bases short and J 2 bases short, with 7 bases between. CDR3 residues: CASSLGQYTDTQYF. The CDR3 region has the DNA TGCGCCAGCAGCTTGGGGCAGTACACAGATACGCAGTATTTT.

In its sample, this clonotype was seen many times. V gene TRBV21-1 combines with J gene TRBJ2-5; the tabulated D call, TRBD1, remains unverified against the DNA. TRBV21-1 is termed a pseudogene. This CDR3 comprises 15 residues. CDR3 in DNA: TGTGCCAGCAGCAAATGGCAGGGGACCCAAGAGACCCAGTACTTC. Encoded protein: CASSKWQGTQETQYF.

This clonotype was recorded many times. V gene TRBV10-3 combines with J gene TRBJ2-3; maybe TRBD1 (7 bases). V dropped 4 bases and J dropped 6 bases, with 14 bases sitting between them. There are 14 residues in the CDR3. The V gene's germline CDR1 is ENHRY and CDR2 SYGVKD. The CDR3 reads CAISAQTGRDTQYF. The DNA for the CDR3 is TGTGCCATCAGTGCTCAGACAGGGAGGGATACGCAGTATTTT.

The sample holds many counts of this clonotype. The CDR3 spells CASSQLGLAGTVAKNIQYF. The CDR3, as DNA: TGTGCCAGCAGCCAACTGGGACTAGCGGGGACGGTAGCCAAAAACATTCAGTACTTC. This chain uses TRBV4-2 with TRBJ2-4, with 13 bases matching TRBD2. CDR1 LGHNA and CDR2 YNFKEQ come from the germline V gene. CDR3 size: 19 residues. V dropped 2 bases and J dropped 0; count of bases not matched to a gene: 7.

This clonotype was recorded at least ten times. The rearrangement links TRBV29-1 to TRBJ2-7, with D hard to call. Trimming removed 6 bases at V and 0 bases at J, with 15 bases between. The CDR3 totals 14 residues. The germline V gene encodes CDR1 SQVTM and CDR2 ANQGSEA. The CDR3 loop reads CSVVWRPLSYEQYF. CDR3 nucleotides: TGCAGCGTAGTTTGGAGACCACTCTCCTACGAGCAGTACTTC.

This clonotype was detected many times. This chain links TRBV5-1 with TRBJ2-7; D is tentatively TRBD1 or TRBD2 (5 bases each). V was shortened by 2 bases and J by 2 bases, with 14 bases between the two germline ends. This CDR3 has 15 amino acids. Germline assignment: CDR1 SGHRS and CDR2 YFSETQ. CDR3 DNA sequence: TGCGCCAGCAGCTTCCGGGGACGAATCCCCTACGAGCAGTACTTC. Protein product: CASSFRGRIPYEQYF.

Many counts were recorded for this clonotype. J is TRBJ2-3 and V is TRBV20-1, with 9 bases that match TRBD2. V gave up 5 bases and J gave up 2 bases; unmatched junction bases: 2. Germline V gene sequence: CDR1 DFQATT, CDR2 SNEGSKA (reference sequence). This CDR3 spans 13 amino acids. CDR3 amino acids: CSAVAGATDTQYF. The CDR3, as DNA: TGCAGTGCTGTAGCGGGAGCCACAGATACGCAGTATTTT.

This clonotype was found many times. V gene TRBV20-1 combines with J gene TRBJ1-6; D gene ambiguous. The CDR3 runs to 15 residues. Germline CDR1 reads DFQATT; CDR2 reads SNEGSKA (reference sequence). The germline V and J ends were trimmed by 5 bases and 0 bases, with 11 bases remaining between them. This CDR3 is CSAQENLSYNSPLHF. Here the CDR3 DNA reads TGCAGTGCTCAGGAAAACCTCTCCTATAATTCACCCCTCCACTTT.

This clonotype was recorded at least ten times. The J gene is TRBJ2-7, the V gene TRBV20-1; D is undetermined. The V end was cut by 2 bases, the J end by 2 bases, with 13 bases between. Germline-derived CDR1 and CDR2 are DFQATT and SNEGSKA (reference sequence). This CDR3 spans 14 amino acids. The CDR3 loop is CSARYWVTAYEQYF. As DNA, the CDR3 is TGCAGTGCTAGATATTGGGTTACTGCCTACGAGCAGTACTTC.